What follows are 27 T cell receptor beta chains derived from one specimen sequenced in a study of OX40 agonist ivuxolimab in advanced cancers. Generated by immunoSEQ multiplex PCR, the TCRdb table keeps only in-frame clones and is missing some. The table lists roughly 17,000 clones, approximately 85% of them singletons. The material was CD4+ or CD8+ T cells sorted from blood, obtained in a trial of the OX40 agonist ivuxolimab. Every receptor here comes from an adult with an advanced solid tumor such as melanoma, head and neck, liver or kidney cancer.

The J gene is TRBJ2-7, the V gene TRBV11-2; D may match TRBD1 or TRBD2 (7 bases each). The CDR3 is 17 amino acids. Germline CDR1 is SGHAT and CDR2 is FQNNGV. The ends were cut back, 1 base at V and 1 base at J, with 17 bases in the middle. The CDR3 region is CASSLVARGGRSYEQYF. The CDR3 region has the DNA TGTGCCAGCAGCTTAGTCGCCAGGGGGGGGCGATCCTACGAGCAGTACTTC.

The CDR3 here is CASSWGLQETQYF. The CDR3 nucleotides read TGTGCCAGCAGTTGGGGGCTCCAAGAGACCCAGTACTTC. The rearrangement uses TRBV27 and TRBJ2-5, with D maybe TRBD1 (6 bases). The V end was cut by 4 bases, the J end by 1 base, with 7 bases between. From germline, CDR1 is MNHEY and CDR2 SMNVEV (reference sequence). This CDR3 region has 13 residues.

This chain joins TRBV5-1 and TRBJ2-2; D gene ambiguous. With 4 bases removed from V and 3 bases from J, the gap between germline ends came to 10 bases. The germline CDR1 and CDR2 sequences are SGHRS and YFSETQ. The CDR3 is 14 amino acids. In nucleotides, the CDR3 is TGCGCCAGCAGCCAAGAGCACTACACCGGGGAGCTGTTTTTT. As protein: CASSQEHYTGELFF.

The chain combines TRBV6-1 with TRBJ2-1; D is uncertain. The CDR3 has 16 amino acids. Germline CDR1 reads MNHNS; CDR2 reads SASEGT. The V gene lost 0 bases and the J gene lost 2 bases, with 11 bases spanning the gap. The DNA for the CDR3 is TGTGCCAGCAGTGAAGCTGGGCCAGAAGCCTACAATGAGCAGTTCTTC. It translates to CASSEAGPEAYNEQFF.

This clone is medium-sized. The gene calls are TRBV4-1 and TRBJ1-1, with a tentative D call TRBD1 (6 bases). The V end was cut by 5 bases, the J end by 7 bases, with 11 bases between. CDR3 length: 12 residues. The germline CDR1 and CDR2 sequences are MGHRA and YSYEKL. The CDR3 loop reads CASSIGQFEAFF. CDR3 DNA: TGCGCCAGCAGCATCGGACAGTTTGAAGCTTTCTTT.

This chain connects TRBV28 to TRBJ1-4; D is undetermined. Germline loops: CDR1 MDHEN, CDR2 SYDVKM. V lost 6 bases and J lost 6, with 5 bases in between. The CDR3 has 11 residues. The CDR3: CASSLDEKLFF. In nucleotides, the CDR3 is TGTGCCAGCAGCCTCGATGAAAAACTGTTTTTT.

The chain joins TRBV9 to TRBJ1-2, with a possible D match to TRBD1 (5 bases). CDR1 and CDR2 from the germline V gene are SGDLS and YYNGEE. V gave up 3 bases and J gave up 2 bases, with 14 bases separating them. The CDR3 covers 15 residues. CDR3 in amino acids: CASSGNRDGNYGYTF. The CDR3 bases are TGTGCCAGCAGCGGTAACCGGGACGGGAACTATGGCTACACCTTC.

The chain combines TRBV4-1 with TRBJ2-3; 10 bases map to TRBD2. Germline V gene data show CDR1 as MGHRA and CDR2 as YSYEKL. J was trimmed by 4 bases and V by 4 bases; bases with no gene match: 8. The CDR3 length is 16 residues. CDR3: CASSPRGAGGSDTQYF. DNA for the CDR3: TGCGCCAGCAGCCCCCGGGGAGCGGGAGGGTCAGATACGCAGTATTTT.

This clone showed up just a few times. The chain carries TRBV15 and TRBJ2-6; D is unresolved. Germline lookup yields CDR1 LNHNV and CDR2 YYDKDF (reference sequence). CDR3 length: 13 amino acids. The germline V and J ends were trimmed by 9 bases and 0 bases, with 6 bases remaining between them. The CDR3 DNA reads TGTGCCACGACAAGCTCTGGGGCCAACGTCCTGACTTTC. It is translated as CATTSSGANVLTF.

The CDR3 here is CASSRQGEHGYTF. In DNA form, the CDR3 reads TGTGCCAGCAGCAGACAGGGTGAACATGGCTACACCTTC. The V and J genes are TRBV5-8 and TRBJ1-2, with 7 nucleotides matching TRBD1. The germline gives CDR1 SGHTS, CDR2 YDEGEE. CDR3 length: 13 amino acids. The trim removed 4 bases at V and 6 bases at J, leaving 6 bases unmatched.

The rearrangement links TRBV9 to TRBJ1-1; 8 nucleotides align to TRBD1. Germline V CDR1 and CDR2: SGDLS, YYNGEE. This CDR3 region has 13 residues. The junction had 0 bases not matched to a gene; V was cut back by 3 bases and J by 2 bases. CDR3 sequence reads: CASSAGGNTEAFF. CDR3 DNA: TGTGCCAGCAGCGCAGGGGGCAACACTGAAGCTTTCTTT.

The chain combines TRBV5-6 with TRBJ1-2, with D unclear. CDR1 is SGHDT and CDR2 is YYEEEE in the germline V gene. The CDR3 totals 13 residues. The V and J ends lost 2 bases and 1 base respectively, with 6 bases between them. The CDR3 sequence is CASSLGNNYGYTF. The DNA of the CDR3 is TGTGCCAGCAGCTTAGGGAATAACTATGGCTACACCTTC.

This clone has a single count. The V gene is TRBV6-5, the J gene TRBJ2-1; D not resolved. CDR1 MNHEY and CDR2 SVGAGI come from the germline V gene. V shed 6 bases and J shed 2 bases, with 11 bases lying between them. This CDR3 region has 14 residues. CDR3 sequence (DNA): TGTGCCAGCAGCATACAGAGACCCTACAATGAGCAGTTCTTC. This sequence encodes CASSIQRPYNEQFF.

This clone was detected a few times. At one end the junction does not follow the germline gene, possibly because of a read error. The chain employs TRBV7-7 and TRBJ2-2; the D gene is possibly TRBD1 (5 bases). From germline, CDR1 is SSHAT and CDR2 FNYEAQ (reference sequence). CDR3 length equals 14 residues. CDR3 residues: CASSRTPNTGELFF. DNA for the CDR3: TGTGCTAGCAGCCGGACACCGAACACCGGGGAGCTGTTTTTT.

This chain connects TRBV10-1 to TRBJ1-5; the D is unclear. Trimming took 2 bases from V and 2 from J, leaving 7 bases between them. CDR3 length equals 14 residues. The germline V gene has CDR1 WNHNN and CDR2 SYGVQD (reference sequence). Here the CDR3 DNA reads TGCGCCAGCAGTGAGCCCCCCGGCAATCAGCCCCAGCATTTT. Residues: CASSEPPGNQPQHF.

This clone was seen only a few times. This chain links TRBV29-1 with TRBJ2-7; 9 bases match TRBD1. The trim removed 6 bases at V and 3 bases at J, leaving 12 bases unmatched. CDR1 SQVTM and CDR2 ANQGSEA come from the germline V gene. The CDR3 contains 15 residues. This CDR3 is CSVVVWDRDRYEQYF. The CDR3 DNA follows: TGCAGCGTAGTAGTATGGGACAGGGACCGCTACGAGCAGTACTTC.

The CDR3: CASSQNLISGLTSYEQYF. The CDR3 DNA sequence: TGCGCCAGCAGCCAGAATCTAATTAGCGGGCTAACCTCCTACGAGCAGTACTTC. The rearrangement links TRBV4-1 to TRBJ2-5; 7 bases align to TRBD2. The J call is uncertain, as TRBJ2-7 better fits the DNA end. Germline CDR1 reads MGHRA; CDR2 reads YSYEKL. The CDR3 contains 18 residues.

This chain links TRBV9 with TRBJ1-1, with 8 bases fitting TRBD1. Germline lookup yields CDR1 SGDLS and CDR2 YYNGEE. The CDR3 is made up of 13 amino acids. Germline trimming cut 0 bases from V and 13 bases from J; bases unmatched to any gene: 8. The DNA of the CDR3 is TGTGCCAGCAGCGTAGTCTCGGACAGGGAGGTTTTCTTT. Encoded protein: CASSVVSDREVFF. Full variable domain (rest looked up from reference TRBV9 and TRBJ1-1): DSGVTQTPKHLITATGQRVTLRCSPRSGDLSVYWYQQSLDQGLQFLIQYYNGEERAKGNILERFSAQQFPDLHSELNLSSLELGDSALYFCASSVVSDREVFFGQGTRLTVV.

The J gene is TRBJ1-1, the V gene TRBV4-3; D is possibly TRBD1 (5 bases). Germline lookup yields CDR1 LGHNA and CDR2 YSLEER. Trimming removed 0 bases at V and 4 bases at J, with 24 bases between. The CDR3 has 19 amino acids. CDR3 DNA sequence: TGCGCCAGCAGCCAAGATAGGACCCCGCTGGGACTCGGGGCCACTGAAGCTTTCTTT. As protein: CASSQDRTPLGLGATEAFF.

A single count supports this clone. The V gene is TRBV14, the J gene TRBJ2-1; 8 nucleotides align to TRBD2. V shed 1 base and J 4 bases; nucleotides not matched to a gene: 6. From germline, CDR1 is SGHDN and CDR2 FVKESK. The CDR3 spans 16 residues. CDR3 amino acids: CASSQAGGIPYNEQFF. For the CDR3, the DNA is TGTGCCAGCAGCCAAGCGGGGGGGATTCCTTACAATGAGCAGTTCTTC.

The chain joins TRBV5-4 to TRBJ1-1; D perhaps matches TRBD1 (5 bases). The CDR3 sequence is 13 residues long. The V gene's germline CDR1 is SGHNT and CDR2 YYREEE (reference sequence). Trimming stripped 5 bases from V and 5 bases from J, with 13 bases between. CDR3 in DNA: TGTGCCAGCAGAGTTTCAGGGTTTACTGAAGCTTTCTTT. It specifies CASRVSGFTEAFF.

The chain combines TRBV25-1 with TRBJ2-7, with D tentatively TRBD2 (6 bases). The germline gives CDR1 MGHDK, CDR2 SYGVNS. V lost 6 bases, J lost 5 bases, and 17 bases lay in between. The CDR3 has 14 amino acids. The CDR3 DNA sequence: TGTGCCAGCAGACTCCCCGGGGGAATCAACGAGCAGTACTTC. This encodes CASRLPGGINEQYF.

The genes are TRBV27 and TRBJ2-1, with 7 bases that match TRBD2. The junction had 6 bases not matched to a gene; V was cut back by 3 bases and J by 7 bases. The CDR3 sequence is 14 residues long. CDR1 is MNHEY, CDR2 SMNVEV, per germline (reference sequence). DNA for the CDR3: TGTGCCAGCAGTTTGGGGGGGGAGGGGAATGAGCAGTTCTTC. Its translation is CASSLGGEGNEQFF.

The chain links TRBV30 to TRBJ2-7; D remains ambiguous. This CDR3 is 12 amino acids long. Per the germline V gene, CDR1 is GTSNPN and CDR2 is SVGIG (reference sequence). Trimming pared 5 bases from V and 2 bases from J, leaving 10 bases between. The CDR3 sequence: CAWGPTPYEQYF. CDR3 nucleotide sequence: TGTGCCTGGGGTCCTACCCCCTACGAGCAGTACTTC.

The chain links TRBV5-6 to TRBJ2-3; possibly TRBD1 or TRBD2 for D (5 bases each). The CDR3 spans 15 residues. Germline V gene lookup returns CDR1 SGHDT and CDR2 YYEEEE. V shed 7 bases and J shed 7 bases, with 22 bases lying between them. The CDR3 bases are TGTGCCAGCGTTCAAGGGGCGGGTCCTCCCCATACGCAGTATTTT. Translated, it gives CASVQGAGPPHTQYF.

V is TRBV4-3 and J is TRBJ2-1; D unclear. Germline V CDR1 and CDR2: LGHNA, YSLEER. The CDR3 is 17 residues long. Trimming took 3 bases from V and 3 from J, leaving 18 bases between them. The CDR3 protein is CASSQGSSANFYNEQFF. The CDR3, as DNA: TGCGCCAGCAGCCAGGGGTCTTCGGCGAATTTCTACAATGAGCAGTTCTTC.

This rearrangement joins TRBV28 to TRBJ2-1, with 10 bases lining up with TRBD2. The CDR3 totals 14 residues. Trimming removed 5 bases from V and 3 bases from J; junction bases left unmatched: 1. CDR1 and CDR2 from the germline V gene are MDHEN and SYDVKM. DNA for the CDR3: TGTGCCAGCAGTGTAGCGGGGGGCTACAATGAGCAGTTCTTC. It specifies CASSVAGGYNEQFF.